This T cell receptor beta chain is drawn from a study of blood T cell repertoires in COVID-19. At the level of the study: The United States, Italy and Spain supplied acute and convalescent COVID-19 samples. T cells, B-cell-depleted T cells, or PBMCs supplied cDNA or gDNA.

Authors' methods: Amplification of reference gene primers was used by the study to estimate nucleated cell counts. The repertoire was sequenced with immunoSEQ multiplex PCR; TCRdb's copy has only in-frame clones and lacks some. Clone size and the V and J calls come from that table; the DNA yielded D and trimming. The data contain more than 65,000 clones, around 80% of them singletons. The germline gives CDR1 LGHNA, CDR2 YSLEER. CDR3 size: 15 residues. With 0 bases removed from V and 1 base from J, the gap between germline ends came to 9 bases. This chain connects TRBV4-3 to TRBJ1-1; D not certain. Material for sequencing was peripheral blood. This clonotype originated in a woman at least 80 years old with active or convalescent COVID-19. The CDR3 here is CASSQESGENTEAFF. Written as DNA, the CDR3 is TGCGCCAGCAGCCAAGAGTCCGGGGAGAACACTGAAGCTTTCTTT.